This T cell receptor (beta chain) was identified in a study of T cells expressing NK-cell markers (dated by TCRdb to 2020 to 2022). Looking at the study overall: Under ten donors provided sorted CD3+CD56+NKG2C+, CD3+CD56+NKG2C- and CD3+CD56-NKG2C+ T-cell subsets, whose TCR beta-chain repertoires were profiled. Among the eight sequenced donors, only one was HCMV-seronegative, while the other seven were HCMV-seropositive. The study sequenced eight donors, all healthy volunteers chosen at random: three men and five women. The libraries were sequenced on Illumina HiSeq 2000/2500, MiSeq or NextSeq, producing 2 x 150 bp reads. General study outcomes and caveats: Those dominant clonotypes were again the most abundant among CD3+CD56-NKG2C+ cells in a handful of donors, at about 25-60.1%. In roughly 6 donors, the dominant CD3+CD56+NKG2C+ clonotypes ranked among the top 10 CD8+ clonotypes, making up roughly 1.0-8% of CD8+ T cells. Whether the expanded NKG2C-expressing T cell clones were specific for HCMV antigens was left unclear.

To determine HCMV serostatus, a commercial ELISA kit was used to detect HCMV-specific IgG in serum. Ficoll density gradient centrifugation was used to isolate peripheral blood mononuclear cells from blood. From the cysteine through the phenylalanine, the CDR3 covers 16 amino acids. No DNA sequence was recorded. TCRdb lists the instrument as Illumina HiSeq 2000. The TCR beta cDNA libraries were made using 5'RACE template switching, a step that added both a universal primer site and unique molecular identifiers. Synthesis of cDNA was primed from the TCR beta constant segment and was followed by two consecutive PCR amplification steps. The published analysis was carried out like this. Reads were demultiplexed and grouped by UMI with MIGEC, and clonotypes were assembled and quantified with MiTCR. To exclude erroneous sequences, only TCR cDNA sequences supported by at least two reads were retained. The tcR package was used for downstream repertoire analysis, and clonotypes were matched across fractions by CDR3 nucleotide sequence plus V segment. VDJmatch was used to annotate antigen specificity against VDJdb, with one amino acid substitution in CDR3 permitted. Each entry corresponds to one CDR3 protein sequence from reads that TCRdb reprocessed, and DNA is not given. The authors' filters were not applied to this entry. This sample's table has entries for about half a million distinct CDR3 sequences. The ten biggest clones cover under 1.5% of the sample.

Concerning this clonotype: It has no known antigen specificity.

The origin of this receptor is a woman in her fifties or sixties in good health. Donor details come from another sample of the same person, matched by shared clones. The sequenced sample was blood T cells: a sorted CD56 or NKG2C T cell subset, CD4+ or CD8+ T cells, or bulk PBMC T cells (not recorded which). The rearranged chain carries TRBV12-3 or TRBV12-4 and TRBJ2-2; TCRdb proposes TRBD2, but this gene call is untestable without DNA. The CDR3 region reads CASRTLAGEGSGELFF.